Each of the 2 T cell receptor beta chains below was sequenced from the same sample in a study of blood T cell repertoires in COVID-19. Here immunoSEQ multiplex PCR was the method, and the copy in TCRdb shows in-frame clones only, minus some. The sample has 120,000 to 150,000 clones; around 80% are singletons. Sample: peripheral blood. The receptors were sampled from a woman aged 45 to 65 in a cohort sampled during active or convalescent COVID-19.

The rearrangement uses TRBV6-5 and TRBJ2-4, with D uncertain. This CDR3 region has 14 residues. The V gene lost 6 bases and the J gene lost 2 bases, with 11 bases spanning the gap. CDR1 and CDR2 from the germline V gene are MNHEY and SVGAGI. The CDR3, as DNA: TGTGCCAGCAGACCCGGTGGTTCCAAAAACATTCAGTACTTC. This codes for CASRPGGSKNIQYF.

This rearrangement joins TRBV10-3 to TRBJ1-2; maybe TRBD1 (5 bases). The CDR3 runs to 14 residues. Germline V CDR1 and CDR2: ENHRY, SYGVKD. With 10 bases removed from V and 6 bases from J, the gap between germline ends came to 21 bases. This CDR3 is CASTGIPLENGYTF. In DNA, the CDR3 is TGTGCCAGCACAGGCATTCCGCTCGAAAATGGCTACACCTTC.